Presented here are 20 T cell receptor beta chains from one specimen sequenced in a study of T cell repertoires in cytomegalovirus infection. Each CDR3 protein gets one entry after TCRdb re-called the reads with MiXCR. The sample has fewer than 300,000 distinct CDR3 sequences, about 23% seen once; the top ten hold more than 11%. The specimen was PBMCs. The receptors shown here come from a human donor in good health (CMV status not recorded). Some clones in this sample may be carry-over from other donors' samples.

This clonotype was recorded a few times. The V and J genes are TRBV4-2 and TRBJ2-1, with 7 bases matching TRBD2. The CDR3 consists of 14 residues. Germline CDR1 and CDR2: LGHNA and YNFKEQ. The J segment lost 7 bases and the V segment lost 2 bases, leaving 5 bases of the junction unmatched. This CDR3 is CASSQRGVINEQFF. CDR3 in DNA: TGTGCCAGCAGCCAACGGGGGGTGATAAATGAGCAGTTCTTC.

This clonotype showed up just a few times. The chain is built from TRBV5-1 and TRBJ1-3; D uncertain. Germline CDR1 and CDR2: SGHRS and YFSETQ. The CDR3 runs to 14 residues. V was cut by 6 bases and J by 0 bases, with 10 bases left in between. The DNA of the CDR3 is TGCGCCAGCACCCCGGATAGCTCTGGAAACACCATATATTTT. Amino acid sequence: CASTPDSSGNTIYF.

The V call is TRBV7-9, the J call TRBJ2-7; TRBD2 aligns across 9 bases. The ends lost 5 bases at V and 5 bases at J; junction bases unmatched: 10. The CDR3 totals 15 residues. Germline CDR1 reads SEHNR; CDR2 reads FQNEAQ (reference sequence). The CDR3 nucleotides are TGTGCCAGCAGCGATACCGGGACTAGCAACCACGAGCAGTACTTC. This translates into CASSDTGTSNHEQYF.

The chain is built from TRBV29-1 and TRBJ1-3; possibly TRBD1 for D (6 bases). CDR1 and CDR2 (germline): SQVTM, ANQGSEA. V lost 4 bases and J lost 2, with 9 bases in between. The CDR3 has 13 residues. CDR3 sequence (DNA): TGCAGCGTTGTTCGGGGGCCTGGAAACACCATATATTTT. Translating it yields CSVVRGPGNTIYF.

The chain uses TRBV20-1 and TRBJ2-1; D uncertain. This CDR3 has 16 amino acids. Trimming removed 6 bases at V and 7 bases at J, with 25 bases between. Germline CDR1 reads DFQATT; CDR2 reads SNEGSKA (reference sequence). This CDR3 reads CSAPRSRGPRRNEQFF. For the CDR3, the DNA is TGCAGTGCCCCCCGCTCTCGCGGCCCCAGGCGAAATGAGCAGTTCTTC.

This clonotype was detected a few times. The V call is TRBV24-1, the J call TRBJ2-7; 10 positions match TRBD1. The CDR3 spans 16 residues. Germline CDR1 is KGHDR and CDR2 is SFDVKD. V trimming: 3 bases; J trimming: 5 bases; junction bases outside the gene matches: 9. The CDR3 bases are TGTGCCACCAGTGATCGGTCCGGGACAGGGGTTGACGAGCAGTACTTC. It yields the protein CATSDRSGTGVDEQYF.

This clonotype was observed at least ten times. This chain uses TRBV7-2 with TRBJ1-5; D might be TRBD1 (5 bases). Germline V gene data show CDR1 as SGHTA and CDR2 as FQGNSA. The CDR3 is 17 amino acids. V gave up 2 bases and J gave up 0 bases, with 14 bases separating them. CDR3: CASSLKWGRASNQPQHF. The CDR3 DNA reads TGTGCCAGCAGCTTAAAATGGGGCAGAGCTAGCAATCAGCCCCAGCATTTT.

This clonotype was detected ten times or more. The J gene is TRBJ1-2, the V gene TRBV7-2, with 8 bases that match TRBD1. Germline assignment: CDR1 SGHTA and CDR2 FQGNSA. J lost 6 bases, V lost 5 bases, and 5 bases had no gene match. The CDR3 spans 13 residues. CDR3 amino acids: CASSPTGEHGYTF. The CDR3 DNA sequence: TGTGCCAGCAGCCCGACAGGGGAGCATGGCTACACCTTC.

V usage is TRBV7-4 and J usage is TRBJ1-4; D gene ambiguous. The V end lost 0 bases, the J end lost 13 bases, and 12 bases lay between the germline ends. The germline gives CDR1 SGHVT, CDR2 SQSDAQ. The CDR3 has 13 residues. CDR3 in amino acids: CASSLAPGNILFF. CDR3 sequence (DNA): TGTGCCAGCAGCTTAGCGCCGGGGAATATACTGTTTTTT.

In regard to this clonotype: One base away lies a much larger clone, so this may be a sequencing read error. Here the CDR3 DNA reads TGTGCCAGCGGCTTACTGGACAGGGCGAACTATGGCTACACCTTC. Amino acids: CASGLLDRANYGYTF. The rearrangement joins TRBV7-8 to TRBJ1-2, with TRBD1 identical over 8 bases. The length of the CDR3 is 15 residues. Germline CDR1 is SGHVS and CDR2 is FQNEAQ.

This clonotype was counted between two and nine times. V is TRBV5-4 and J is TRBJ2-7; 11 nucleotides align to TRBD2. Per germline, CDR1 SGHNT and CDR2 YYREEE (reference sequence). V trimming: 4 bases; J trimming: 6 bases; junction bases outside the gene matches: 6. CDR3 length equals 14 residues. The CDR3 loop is CASSPTSGAPEQYF. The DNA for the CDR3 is TGTGCCAGCAGCCCGACTAGCGGGGCCCCCGAGCAGTACTTC.

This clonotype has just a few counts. CDR3 in DNA: TGTGCCAGTAGTATAGTCGCGGGGGGAAGCCTCTCCTACGAGCAGTACTTC. It codes for CASSIVAGGSLSYEQYF. The V and J genes are TRBV19 and TRBJ2-7; 8 positions agree with TRBD2. CDR3 length: 17 residues. J lost 0 bases, V lost 1 base, and 8 bases had no gene match. The germline CDR1 and CDR2 sequences are LNHDA and SQIVND (reference sequence).

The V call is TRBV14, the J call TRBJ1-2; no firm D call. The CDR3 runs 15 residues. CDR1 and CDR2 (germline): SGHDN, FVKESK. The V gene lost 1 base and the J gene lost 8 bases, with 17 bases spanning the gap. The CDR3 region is CASSQVSHGISGYTF. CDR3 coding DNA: TGTGCCAGCAGCCAAGTGTCACATGGGATCTCCGGCTACACCTTC.

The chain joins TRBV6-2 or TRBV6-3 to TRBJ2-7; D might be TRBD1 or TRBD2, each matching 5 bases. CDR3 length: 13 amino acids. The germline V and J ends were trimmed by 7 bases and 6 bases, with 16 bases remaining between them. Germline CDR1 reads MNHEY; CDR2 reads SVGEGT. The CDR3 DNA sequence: TGTGCCAGCAAAGGGAACGGGGCAGGCGAGCAGTACTTC. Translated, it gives CASKGNGAGEQYF.

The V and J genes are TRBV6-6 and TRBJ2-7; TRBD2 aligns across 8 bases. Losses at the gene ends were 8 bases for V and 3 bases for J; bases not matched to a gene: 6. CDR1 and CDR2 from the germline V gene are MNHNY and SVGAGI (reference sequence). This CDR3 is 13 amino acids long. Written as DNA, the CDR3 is TGTGCCAGCGCCGGGGGGGCAGGCTACGAGCAGTACTTC. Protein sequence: CASAGGAGYEQYF.

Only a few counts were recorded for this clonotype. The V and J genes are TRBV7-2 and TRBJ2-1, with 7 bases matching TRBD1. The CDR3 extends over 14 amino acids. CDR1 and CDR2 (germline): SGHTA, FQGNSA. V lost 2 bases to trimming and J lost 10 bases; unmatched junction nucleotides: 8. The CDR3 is CASSLTGTVREQFF. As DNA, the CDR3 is TGTGCCAGCAGCTTAACAGGGACAGTAAGAGAGCAGTTCTTC.

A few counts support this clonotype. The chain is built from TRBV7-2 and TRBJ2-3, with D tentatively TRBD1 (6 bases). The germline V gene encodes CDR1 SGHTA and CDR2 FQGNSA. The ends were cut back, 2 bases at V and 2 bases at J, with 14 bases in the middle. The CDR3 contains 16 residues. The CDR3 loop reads CASSLPRGLATDTQYF. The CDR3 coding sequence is TGTGCCAGCAGCTTACCCAGGGGTCTAGCCACAGATACGCAGTATTTT.

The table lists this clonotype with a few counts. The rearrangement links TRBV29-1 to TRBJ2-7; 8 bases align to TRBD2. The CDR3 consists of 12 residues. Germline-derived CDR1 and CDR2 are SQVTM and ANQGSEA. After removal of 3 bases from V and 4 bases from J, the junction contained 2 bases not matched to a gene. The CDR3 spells CSVDIAGYEQYF. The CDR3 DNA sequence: TGCAGCGTTGATATAGCGGGGTACGAGCAGTACTTC.

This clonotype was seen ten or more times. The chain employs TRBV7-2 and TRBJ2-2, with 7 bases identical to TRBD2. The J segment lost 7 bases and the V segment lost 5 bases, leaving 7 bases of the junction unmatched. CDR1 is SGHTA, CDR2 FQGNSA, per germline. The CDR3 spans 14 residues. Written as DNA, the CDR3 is TGTGCCAGCAGCAAGACTAGCAGGCGCGGGGAGCTGTTTTTT. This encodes CASSKTSRRGELFF.

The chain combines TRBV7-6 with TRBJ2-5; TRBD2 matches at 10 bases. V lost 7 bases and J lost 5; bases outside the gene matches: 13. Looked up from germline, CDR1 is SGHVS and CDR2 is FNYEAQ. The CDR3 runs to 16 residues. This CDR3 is CASIRQASGSGETQYF. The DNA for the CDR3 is TGTGCCAGCATCCGGCAGGCTAGCGGGAGCGGTGAGACCCAGTACTTC. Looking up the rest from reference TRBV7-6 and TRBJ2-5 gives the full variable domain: GAGVSQSPRYKVTKRGQDVALRCDPISGHVSLYWYRQALGQGPEFLTYFNYEAQQDKSGLPNDRFSAERPEGSISTLTIQRTEQRDSAMYRCASIRQASGSGETQYFGPGTRLLVL.